This T cell receptor beta chain originates from a study of response to subunit inactivated influenza vaccine. TCRdb re-called the RT-PCR reads with MiXCR, one entry per CDR3 protein. The data contain 710,000 or so distinct CDR3 sequences, roughly 14% of them singletons. Study-wide results and caveats: Authors suggested each seasonal flu vaccination may recruit only limited numbers of new T cells.

Turning to this clonotype: The antigen remains undetermined.

The trim removed 1 base at V and 4 bases at J, leaving 7 bases unmatched. The CDR3 has 16 amino acids. Per germline, CDR1 DFQATT and CDR2 SNEGSKA (reference sequence). Sequences were derived from PBMCs from blood, sampled 11 to 12 days after vaccination. The sequence derives from a middle-aged man who received an inactivated influenza vaccine. The V call is TRBV20-1, the J call TRBJ2-5, with 12 bases matching TRBD2. The CDR3 loop is CSARVRTSGARETQYF. The CDR3 nucleotides read TGCAGTGCTAGAGTTCGGACTAGCGGGGCCCGAGAGACCCAGTACTTC.